This T cell receptor beta chain was sequenced in a study of molecular identifiers for immune sequencing clone quantification. Turning to the study itself: Five portions were made in replicates from RNA of roughly 20,000 or 100,000 naive CD8 cells, and four underwent sequencing.

Generation of bulk TCR libraries relied on previously described methods and listed TCR primers. A single record per CDR3 protein comes from TCRdb applying MiXCR to the PCR reads. The sample lists approximately 550,000 distinct CDR3 sequences; about 25% were seen once. Study results and limitations: It was shown that clones above 20 RNA copies held over 97% of effector molecules, but under 1% in naive cells. Single-cell amounts of spiked Jurkat TCR RNA were reportedly detectable among about a million naive cells.

In its sample, this clonotype was seen a few times. Its antigen is unidentified. Trimming removed 6 bases from V and 8 bases from J, with 23 bases in between. Germline assignment: CDR1 MNHEY and CDR2 SMNVEV (reference sequence). The CDR3 length is 16 residues. The chain has TRBV27 and TRBJ2-4; no reliable D call. Source material: naive CD8+ T cells from blood, with Jurkat cell RNA spiked in. Indicated subset: FACS-sorted CD8+CD4-CCR7+CD45RA+ naive T cells. The TCR comes from a human donor in good health. Some libraries in this study had Jurkat cell RNA spiked in. CDR3 DNA: TGTGCCAGCAGCCCAATTCCAACTATTACTCGGGACATTCAGTACTTC. Amino acids: CASSPIPTITRDIQYF.